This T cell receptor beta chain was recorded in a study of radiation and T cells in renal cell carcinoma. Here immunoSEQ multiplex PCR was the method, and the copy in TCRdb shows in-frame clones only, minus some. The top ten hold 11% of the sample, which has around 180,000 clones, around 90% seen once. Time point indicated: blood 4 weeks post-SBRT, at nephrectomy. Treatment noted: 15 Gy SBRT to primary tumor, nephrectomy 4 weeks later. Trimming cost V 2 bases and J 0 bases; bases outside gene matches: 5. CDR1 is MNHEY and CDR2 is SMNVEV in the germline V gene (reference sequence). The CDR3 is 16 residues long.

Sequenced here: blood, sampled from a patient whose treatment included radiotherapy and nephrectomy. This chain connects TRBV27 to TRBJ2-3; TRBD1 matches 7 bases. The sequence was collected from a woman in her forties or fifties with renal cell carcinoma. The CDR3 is CASSLTGVTSTDTQYF. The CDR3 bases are TGTGCCAGCAGTTTAACAGGGGTTACTAGCACAGATACGCAGTATTTT.